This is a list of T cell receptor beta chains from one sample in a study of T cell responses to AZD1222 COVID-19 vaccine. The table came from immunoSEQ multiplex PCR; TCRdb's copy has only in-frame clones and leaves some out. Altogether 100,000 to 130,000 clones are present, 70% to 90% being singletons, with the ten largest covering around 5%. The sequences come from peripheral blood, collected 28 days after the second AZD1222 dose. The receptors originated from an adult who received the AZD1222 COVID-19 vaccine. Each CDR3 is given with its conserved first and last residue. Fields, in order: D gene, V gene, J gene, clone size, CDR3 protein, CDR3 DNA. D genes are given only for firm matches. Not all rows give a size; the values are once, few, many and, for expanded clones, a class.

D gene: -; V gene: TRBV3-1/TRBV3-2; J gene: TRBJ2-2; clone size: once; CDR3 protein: CASSQEGRGTGELFF; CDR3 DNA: TGTGCCAGCAGCCAAGAAGGCAGGGGCACCGGGGAGCTGTTTTTT
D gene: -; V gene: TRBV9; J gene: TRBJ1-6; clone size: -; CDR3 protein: CASSDRAPNSPLHF; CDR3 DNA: TGTGCCAGCAGCGACCGGGCCCCGAATTCACCCCTCCACTTT
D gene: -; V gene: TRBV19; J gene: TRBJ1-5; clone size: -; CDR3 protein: CASTTGLYSNQPQHF; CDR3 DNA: TGTGCCAGTACCACGGGACTTTATAGCAATCAGCCCCAGCATTTT
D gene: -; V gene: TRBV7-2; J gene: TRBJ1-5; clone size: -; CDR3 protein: CASSPRHSNQPQHF; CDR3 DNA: TGTGCCAGCAGCCCCAGACACTCTAATCAGCCCCAGCATTTT
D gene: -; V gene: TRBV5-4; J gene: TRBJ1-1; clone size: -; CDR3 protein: CASGPTGNTEAFF; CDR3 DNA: TGTGCCAGCGGCCCGACAGGGAACACTGAAGCTTTCTTT
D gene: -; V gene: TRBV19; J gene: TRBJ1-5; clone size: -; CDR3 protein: CASSLFDSNQPQHF; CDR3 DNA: TGTGCCAGTTCCCTGTTTGATAGCAATCAGCCCCAGCATTTT
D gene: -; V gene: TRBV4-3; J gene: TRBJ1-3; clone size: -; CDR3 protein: CASSQDVTDTIYF; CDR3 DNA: TGCGCCAGCAGCCAAGACGTGACGGACACCATATATTTT
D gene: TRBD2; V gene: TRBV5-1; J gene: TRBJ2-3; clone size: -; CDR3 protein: CASSLSSGGASPDTQYF; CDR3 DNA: TGCGCCAGCAGCTTGTCTAGCGGGGGGGCCAGTCCAGATACGCAGTATTTT
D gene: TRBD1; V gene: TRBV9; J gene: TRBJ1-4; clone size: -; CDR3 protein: CASSGPSGTGAPANEKLFF; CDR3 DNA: TGTGCCAGCAGCGGCCCATCCGGGACAGGGGCCCCCGCTAATGAAAAACTGTTTTTT
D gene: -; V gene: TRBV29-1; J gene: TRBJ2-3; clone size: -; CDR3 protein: CSVERTRGATTDTQYF; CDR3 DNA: TGCAGCGTTGAGCGAACGAGAGGGGCAACTACAGATACGCAGTATTTT
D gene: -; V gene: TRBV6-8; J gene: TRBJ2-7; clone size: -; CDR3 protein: CASSYSGNRALTLGSYEQYF; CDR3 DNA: TGTGCCAGCAGTTACTCGGGAAACAGGGCTTTGACATTGGGCTCCTACGAGCAGTACTTC
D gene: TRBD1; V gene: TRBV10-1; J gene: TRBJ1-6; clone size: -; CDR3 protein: CASSESRTGRNSPLHF; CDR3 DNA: TGCGCCAGCAGTGAATCCCGGACAGGGCGTAATTCACCCCTCCACTTT
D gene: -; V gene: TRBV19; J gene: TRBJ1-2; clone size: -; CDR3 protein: CASSTSSGTSYYGYTF; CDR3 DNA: TGTGCCAGTAGTACTTCCTCCGGGACGAGCTACTATGGCTACACCTTC
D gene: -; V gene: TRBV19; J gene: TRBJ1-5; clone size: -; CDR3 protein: CASSIGANQPQHF; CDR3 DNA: TGTGCCAGTAGTATTGGGGCAAATCAGCCCCAGCATTTT
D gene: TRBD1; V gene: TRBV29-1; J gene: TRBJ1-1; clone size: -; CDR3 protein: CSVERDRGLVGDTEAFF; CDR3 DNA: TGCAGCGTTGAAAGGGACAGGGGGCTCGTCGGAGACACTGAAGCTTTCTTT
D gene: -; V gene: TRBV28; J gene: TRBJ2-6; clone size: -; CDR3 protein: CASSLLGLGANVLTF; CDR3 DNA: TGTGCCAGCAGTTTATTGGGGTTGGGGGCCAACGTCCTGACTTTC
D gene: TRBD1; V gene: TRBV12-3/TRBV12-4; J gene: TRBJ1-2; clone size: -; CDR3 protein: CASSFPGGHGYTF; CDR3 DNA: TGTGCCAGCAGTTTCCCAGGGGGCCATGGCTACACCTTC
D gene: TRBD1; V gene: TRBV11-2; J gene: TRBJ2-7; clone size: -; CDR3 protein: CASSLVVTGYDEQYF; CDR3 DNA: TGTGCCAGCAGCTTAGTGGTGACAGGGTACGACGAGCAGTACTTC
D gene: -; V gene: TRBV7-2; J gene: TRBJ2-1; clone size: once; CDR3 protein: CASSPMSGVHEQFF; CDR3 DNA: TGTGCCAGCAGCCCAATGTCCGGGGTGCATGAGCAGTTCTTC
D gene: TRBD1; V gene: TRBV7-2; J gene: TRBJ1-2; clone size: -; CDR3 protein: CASSLTGAASYGYTF; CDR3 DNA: TGTGCCAGCAGCTTGACAGGGGCGGCGTCCTATGGCTACACCTTC
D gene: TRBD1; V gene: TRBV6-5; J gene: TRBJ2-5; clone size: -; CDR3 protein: CASRGTGKETQYF; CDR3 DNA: TGTGCCAGCAGGGGGACAGGAAAAGAGACCCAGTACTTC
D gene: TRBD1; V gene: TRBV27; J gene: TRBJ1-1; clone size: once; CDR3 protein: CASSLGTANTEAFF; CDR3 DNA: TGTGCCAGCAGTTTGGGGACAGCGAACACTGAAGCTTTCTTT
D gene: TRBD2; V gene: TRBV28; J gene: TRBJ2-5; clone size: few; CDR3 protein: CASSLFLASGGTGEETQYF; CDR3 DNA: TGTGCCAGCAGTTTATTTCTTGCTAGCGGGGGCACCGGTGAAGAGACCCAGTACTTC
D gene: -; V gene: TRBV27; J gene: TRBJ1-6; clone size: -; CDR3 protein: CASQGLGYNSPLHF; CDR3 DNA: TGTGCCAGCCAGGGGCTGGGATATAATTCACCCCTCCACTTT
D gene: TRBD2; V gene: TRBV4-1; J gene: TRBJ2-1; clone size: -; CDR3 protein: CASSPPLSGAGNEQFF; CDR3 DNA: TGCGCCAGCAGCCCCCCCCTTAGCGGGGCAGGAAATGAGCAGTTCTTC
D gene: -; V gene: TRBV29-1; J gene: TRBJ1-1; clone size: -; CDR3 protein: CSVSSPYMNTEAFF; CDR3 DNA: TGCAGCGTGTCCTCGCCTTACATGAACACTGAAGCTTTCTTT
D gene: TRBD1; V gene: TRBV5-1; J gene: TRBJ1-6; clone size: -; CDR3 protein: CASSFRDRENSPLHF; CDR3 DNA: TGCGCCAGCAGCTTCCGGGACAGGGAAAATTCACCCCTCCACTTT
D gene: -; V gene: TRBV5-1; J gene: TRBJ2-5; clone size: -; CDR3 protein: CASSLAGIGGLETQYF; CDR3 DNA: TGCGCCAGCAGCTTGGCCGGGATTGGGGGCTTAGAGACCCAGTACTTC
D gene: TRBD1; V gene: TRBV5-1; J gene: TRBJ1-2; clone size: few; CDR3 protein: CASSHGTGGDGYTF; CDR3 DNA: TGCGCCAGCAGTCACGGGACAGGGGGCGATGGCTACACCTTC
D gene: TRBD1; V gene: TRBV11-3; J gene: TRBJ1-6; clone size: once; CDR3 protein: CASSFGDRGQDSPLHF; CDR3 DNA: TGTGCCAGCAGCTTCGGGGACAGGGGGCAGGATTCACCCCTCCACTTT
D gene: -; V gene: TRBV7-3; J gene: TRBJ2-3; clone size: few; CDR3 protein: CASSLTGPSTDTQYF; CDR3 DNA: TGTGCCAGCAGCCTTACAGGGCCCAGCACAGATACGCAGTATTTT
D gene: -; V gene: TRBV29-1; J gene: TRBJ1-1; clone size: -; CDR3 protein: CSVEDRRGQSSWMNTEAFF; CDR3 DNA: TGCAGCGTTGAAGATCGGCGTGGTCAGTCCTCCTGGATGAACACTGAAGCTTTCTTT
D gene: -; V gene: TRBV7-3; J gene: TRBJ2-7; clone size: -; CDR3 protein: CASSFRGRDEQYF; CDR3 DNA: TGTGCCAGCAGCTTCCGGGGCAGGGACGAGCAGTACTTC
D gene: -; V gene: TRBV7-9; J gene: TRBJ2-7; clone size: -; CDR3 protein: CASSSFGQGTHEQYF; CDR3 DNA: TGTGCCAGCAGCTCTTTTGGTCAGGGAACGCACGAGCAGTACTTC
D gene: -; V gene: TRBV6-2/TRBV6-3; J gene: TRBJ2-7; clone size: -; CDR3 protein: CASSYSTALALDEQYF; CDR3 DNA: TGTGCCAGCAGTTACTCGACGGCCCTTGCGTTGGACGAGCAGTACTTC
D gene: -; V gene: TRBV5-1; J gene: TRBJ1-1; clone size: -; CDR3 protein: CASSLNFGGEAFF; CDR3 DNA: TGCGCCAGCAGCTTGAATTTTGGCGGGGAAGCTTTCTTT
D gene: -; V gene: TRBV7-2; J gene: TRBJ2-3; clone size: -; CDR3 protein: CASSLRQTSTDTQYF; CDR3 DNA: TGTGCCAGCAGCTTACGGCAGACTAGCACAGATACGCAGTATTTT
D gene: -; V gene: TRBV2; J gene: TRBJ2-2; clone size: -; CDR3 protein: CASSGQGPNTGELFF; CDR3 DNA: TGTGCCAGCAGTGGTCAGGGGCCGAACACCGGGGAGCTGTTTTTT
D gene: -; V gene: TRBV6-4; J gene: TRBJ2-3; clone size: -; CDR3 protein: CASSDWSGTDTQYF; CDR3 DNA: TGTGCCAGCAGTGACTGGAGTGGCACAGATACGCAGTATTTT
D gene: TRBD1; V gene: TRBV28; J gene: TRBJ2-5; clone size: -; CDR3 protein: CAISGTGGSETQYF; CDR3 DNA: TGTGCCATTTCCGGGACAGGGGGAAGCGAGACCCAGTACTTC
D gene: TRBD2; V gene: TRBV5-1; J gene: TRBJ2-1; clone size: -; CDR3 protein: CASSRGGQYNEQFF; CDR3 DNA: TGCGCCAGCAGCCGGGGGGGCCAGTACAATGAGCAGTTCTTC
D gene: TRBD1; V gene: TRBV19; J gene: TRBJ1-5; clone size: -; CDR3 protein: CASLPTGRVGDQPQHF; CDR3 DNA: TGTGCCAGCCTGCCGACAGGGCGGGTTGGAGATCAGCCCCAGCATTTT